The 20 T cell receptor beta chains in this list originate from one sample, sequenced in a study of blood T cell repertoires in COVID-19. Data came from immunoSEQ multiplex PCR; TCRdb stores just in-frame clones and leaves some out. The table has approximately 210,000 clones, around four fifths seen once. The sample taken for sequencing was peripheral blood. The receptor set was obtained from a woman aged 45-59 years with active or convalescent COVID-19.

V is TRBV3-1 (or the pseudogene TRBV3-2) and J is TRBJ1-2, with 10 bases lining up with TRBD1. The CDR3 totals 14 residues. Germline V gives CDR1 LGHDT, CDR2 YNNKEL (reference sequence). The junction had 5 bases not matched to a gene; V was cut back by 2 bases and J by 8 bases. The DNA of the CDR3 is TGTGCCAGCAGCCAAAGACAGGGGGCGTTGGGCTACACCTTC. Translating it yields CASSQRQGALGYTF.

This sequence joins TRBV19 and TRBJ1-2; the D gene is possibly TRBD1 (5 bases). The CDR3 length is 13 residues. Trimming shortened V by 11 bases and J by 3 bases, and 16 bases separated the two germline ends. Germline V lookup: CDR1 LNHDA, CDR2 SQIVND (reference sequence). The DNA of the CDR3 is TGTGCCTGCGGGGCAGGACGGGACTATGGCTACACCTTC. It specifies CACGAGRDYGYTF. Variable domain in full (rest from reference TRBV19 and TRBJ1-2): DGGITQSPKYLFRKEGQNVTLSCEQNLNHDAMYWYRQDPGQGLRLIYYSQIVNDFQKGDIAEGYSVSREKKESFPLTVTSAQKNPTAFYLCACGAGRDYGYTFGSGTRLTVV.

DNA of the CDR3: TGTGCCAGCAGTTTTTCCCGCACAGGGATGGATGGCTACACCTTC. Amino acid sequence: CASSFSRTGMDGYTF. The rearrangement links TRBV28 to TRBJ1-2; tentative D call: TRBD1 (6 bases). The CDR3 covers 15 residues. Deletions cut 3 bases from V and 6 bases from J, with 17 bases between. Germline V lookup: CDR1 MDHEN, CDR2 SYDVKM.

V and J are TRBV9 and TRBJ2-5; the D is unclear. From germline, CDR1 is SGDLS and CDR2 YYNGEE. The CDR3 loop spans 11 amino acids. Trimming left V 3 bases short and J 7 bases short, with 7 bases between. The CDR3 loop is CASSAESTQYF. The CDR3 nucleotides read TGTGCCAGCAGCGCAGAATCGACCCAGTACTTC.

The rearrangement joins TRBV28 to TRBJ2-7, with D maybe TRBD2 (6 bases). V gave up 8 bases and J gave up 3 bases, with 17 bases separating them. Per germline, CDR1 MDHEN and CDR2 SYDVKM. The CDR3 sequence is 14 residues long. The CDR3 sequence: CASYSEGRGYEQYF. The DNA of the CDR3 is TGTGCCAGCTACTCTGAGGGGCGGGGCTACGAGCAGTACTTC.

This sequence joins TRBV11-1 and TRBJ1-1; possibly TRBD1 for D (6 bases). The CDR3 spans 14 residues. Germline loops: CDR1 SGHAT, CDR2 FQDESV (reference sequence). Between the trimmed V and J ends, which lost 7 bases and 0 bases, there was a span of 12 bases. CDR3 amino acids: CASNLDRMNTEAFF. DNA of the CDR3: TGTGCCAGCAACCTCGACAGGATGAACACTGAAGCTTTCTTT.

The chain uses TRBV28 and TRBJ1-4; a possible D gene is TRBD1 (5 bases). CDR3 length equals 16 residues. Germline V gene sequence: CDR1 MDHEN, CDR2 SYDVKM. The ends were cut back, 6 bases at V and 3 bases at J, with 17 bases in the middle. The CDR3 coding sequence is TGTGCCAGCAGCGCTAAACGGGGGGTGGCTAATGAAAAACTGTTTTTT. Its protein product is CASSAKRGVANEKLFF. Using reference TRBV28 and TRBJ1-4 for the parts outside the CDR3, the full variable domain is DVKVTQSSRYLVKRTGEKVFLECVQDMDHENMFWYRQDPGLGLRLIYFSYDVKMKEKGDIPEGYSVSREKKERFSLILESASTNQTSMYLCASSAKRGVANEKLFFGSGTQLSVL.

Concerning this clone: This same CDR3 is encoded by further DNA sequences in the sample. V gene TRBV6-5 combines with J gene TRBJ1-5, with D tentatively TRBD1 (5 bases). Germline V gene data show CDR1 as MNHEY and CDR2 as SVGAGI. The CDR3 has 15 amino acids. The V end was cut by 6 bases, the J end by 0 bases, with 12 bases between. CDR3 nucleotides: TGTGCCAGCAGGACTGGGGGGGGTAGCAATCAGCCCCAGCATTTT. As protein: CASRTGGGSNQPQHF.

This chain connects TRBV3-1 (or the pseudogene TRBV3-2) to TRBJ1-2; D is uncertain. Germline V gene lookup returns CDR1 LGHDT and CDR2 YNNKEL (reference sequence). The CDR3 runs 14 residues. V lost 6 bases to trimming and J lost 3 bases, with 14 bases between them. The CDR3 loop is CASSQDGGYYGYTF. In DNA form, the CDR3 reads TGTGCCAGCAGTCAGGACGGAGGATACTATGGCTACACCTTC.

V gene TRBV29-1 combines with J gene TRBJ1-4; 11 bases are shared with TRBD1. The J segment lost 7 bases and the V segment lost 7 bases, leaving 8 bases of the junction unmatched. The length of the CDR3 is 14 residues. The germline gives CDR1 SQVTM, CDR2 ANQGSEA. The CDR3 sequence is CSDVRDRGGEKLFF. CDR3 sequence (DNA): TGCAGCGATGTCCGGGACAGGGGGGGTGAAAAACTGTTTTTT.

This clone was counted once. J is TRBJ2-1 and V is TRBV23-1; 9 nucleotides match TRBD2. TRBV23-1 is recorded as an ORF, its role being uncertain. There are 15 residues in the CDR3. V trimming: 0 bases; J trimming: 9 bases; junction bases outside the gene matches: 6. The CDR3 bases are TGCGCCAGCAGTCAATCAAGGAGTAGCGGGAGTGAGCAGTTCTTC. Its protein product is CASSQSRSSGSEQFF.

The chain has TRBV6-5 and TRBJ2-7; D perhaps matches TRBD2 (5 bases). Germline V gene sequence: CDR1 MNHEY, CDR2 SVGAGI. The CDR3 extends over 15 amino acids. The V gene lost 4 bases and the J gene lost 6 bases, with 19 bases spanning the gap. This chain's CDR3 is CASSWDRRGGGEQYF. Here the CDR3 DNA reads TGTGCCAGCAGTTGGGATCGTAGAGGAGGAGGCGAGCAGTACTTC.

J is TRBJ2-5 and V is TRBV7-7; the D gene is possibly TRBD2 (5 bases). Germline V CDR1 and CDR2: SSHAT, FNYEAQ (reference sequence). The CDR3 totals 15 residues. V lost 0 bases to trimming and J lost 5 bases, with 13 bases between them. CDR3 DNA: TGTGCCAGCAGCTTAGCGGTTAGCGTAGGGGAGACCCAGTACTTC. Protein product: CASSLAVSVGETQYF.

The sample holds many counts of this clone. The chain is built from TRBV7-9 and TRBJ1-2; D perhaps matches TRBD1 (5 bases). The CDR3 consists of 14 residues. Deletions cut 11 bases from V and 2 bases from J, with 18 bases between. Germline CDR1 reads SEHNR; CDR2 reads FQNEAQ (reference sequence). Here the CDR3 DNA reads TGTGCCGGATCCGCCAGGGATAAGAACTATGGCTACACCTTC. Its protein product is CAGSARDKNYGYTF.

The chain carries TRBV13 and TRBJ2-1; possible D gene TRBD2, 6 bases. Germline V gene data show CDR1 as PRHDT and CDR2 as FYEKMQ (reference sequence). V was clipped by 5 bases and J by 6 bases, with 14 bases between them. There are 14 residues in the CDR3. CDR3 nucleotide sequence: TGTGCCAGCAGCCAAATAGCGGAGACCAATGAGCAGTTCTTC. It codes for CASSQIAETNEQFF.

This clone is a singleton in its sample. The chain recombines TRBV10-3 with TRBJ2-1, with 12 bases aligning to TRBD1. CDR1 and CDR2 (germline): ENHRY, SYGVKD. The junction had 10 bases not matched to a gene; V was cut back by 10 bases and J by 9 bases. The CDR3 sequence is 14 residues long. CDR3 coding DNA: TGTGCCACCCGGCCGGGACAGGGGGCGGGTGAGCAGTTCTTC. It is translated as CATRPGQGAGEQFF.

V usage is TRBV3-1 (or the pseudogene TRBV3-2) and J usage is TRBJ1-6; D might be TRBD1 (6 bases). This CDR3 region has 17 residues. Germline values: CDR1 LGHDT, CDR2 YNNKEL (reference sequence). Trimming shortened V by 3 bases and J by 10 bases, and 22 bases separated the two germline ends. CDR3 sequence (DNA): TGTGCCAGCAGCCAGGATAGGACCTGGGGGCGGGGGTCACCCCTCCACTTT. This sequence encodes CASSQDRTWGRGSPLHF.

This chain joins TRBV7-3 and TRBJ2-3; TRBD2 agrees at 14 bases. V dropped 6 bases and J dropped 6; count of bases not matched to a gene: 5. There are 15 residues in the CDR3. Germline-derived CDR1 and CDR2 are SGHTA and FQGTGA. The CDR3 DNA sequence: TGTGCCAGCAGACTGGGACTAGCGGGAGTGGATACGCAGTATTTT. Its translation: CASRLGLAGVDTQYF.

The chain employs TRBV6-5 and TRBJ1-1, with 10 bases matching TRBD1. The CDR3 has 16 residues. V lost 3 bases, J lost 6 bases, and 10 bases stayed unmatched. Germline CDR1 reads MNHEY; CDR2 reads SVGAGI. The CDR3, as DNA: TGTGCCAGCAGTTATTCCCGGACAGGGGGTTTATCTGAAGCTTTCTTT. Protein product: CASSYSRTGGLSEAFF.

As DNA, the CDR3 is TGTGCCAGCAACCAATTAGCGGGACGTGGCAATGAGCAGTTCTTC. It codes for CASNQLAGRGNEQFF. The V call is TRBV2, the J call TRBJ2-1, with 8 bases matching TRBD2. Trimming cost V 7 bases and J 6 bases; bases outside gene matches: 11. Germline V lookup: CDR1 SNHLY, CDR2 FYNNEI. This CDR3 is 15 amino acids long.